A single sample gave rise to the 20 T cell receptor beta chains below, sequenced in a study of control samples from healthy donors and cancer patients. Produced via immunoSEQ multiplex PCR; TCRdb's table is partial and in-frame only. The sample has about 110,000 clones, approximately 84% seen once. The sequenced sample was blood. These receptors all come from a man in his late teens or twenties in good health.

The chain recombines TRBV7-8 with TRBJ1-2, with D maybe TRBD1 (5 bases). V lost 0 bases to trimming and J lost 1 base, with 9 bases between them. The CDR3 covers 15 residues. Looked up from germline, CDR1 is SGHVS and CDR2 is FQNEAQ. Here the CDR3 reads CASSLAGTGNYGYTF. The CDR3, as DNA: TGTGCCAGCAGCTTAGCTGGGACGGGTAACTATGGCTACACCTTC.

The chain is built from TRBV5-6 and TRBJ1-5, with TRBD1 matching over 8 bases. Per the germline V gene, CDR1 is SGHDT and CDR2 is YYEEEE. The CDR3 contains 16 residues. V shed 4 bases and J 2 bases; nucleotides not matched to a gene: 8. CDR3 coding DNA: TGTGCCAGCAGCCCAGCAGGGGGCGCGGGCAATCAGCCCCAGCATTTT. It yields the protein CASSPAGGAGNQPQHF. Together with reference TRBV5-6 and TRBJ1-5, the CDR3 gives the full variable domain: DAGVTQSPTHLIKTRGQQVTLRCSPKSGHDTVSWYQQALGQGPQFIFQYYEEEERQRGNFPDRFSGHQFPNYSSELNVNALLLGDSALYLCASSPAGGAGNQPQHFGDGTRLSIL.

The V gene is TRBV7-9, the J gene TRBJ2-7; 9 bases align to TRBD2. J gave up 4 bases and V 5 bases, and 9 bases lay outside the gene matches. CDR1 and CDR2 (germline): SEHNR, FQNEAQ (reference sequence). CDR3 length equals 15 residues. CDR3 region: CASSRGGLAHYEQYV. CDR3 DNA: TGTGCCAGCAGCCGAGGTGGACTAGCGCATTACGAGCAGTACGTC.

The chain carries TRBV5-6 and TRBJ2-7; 10 nucleotides agree with TRBD1. This CDR3 is 16 amino acids long. The V gene's germline CDR1 is SGHDT and CDR2 YYEEEE. With 3 bases clipped from V and 7 bases from J, the junction kept 13 bases outside the gene matches. CDR3 in amino acids: CASSSPGTGDPQEQYF. As DNA, the CDR3 is TGTGCCAGCAGCTCTCCCGGGACAGGGGACCCACAGGAGCAGTACTTC.

This rearrangement joins TRBV4-2 to TRBJ1-3; tentatively, D is TRBD1 (5 bases). The CDR3 sequence is 15 residues long. Germline V gives CDR1 LGHNA, CDR2 YNFKEQ. V lost 8 bases to trimming and J lost 2 bases, with 16 bases between them. Here the CDR3 DNA reads TGTGCCAGCGGCTCTCCTCAGGGTACTGGAAACACCATATATTTT. As protein: CASGSPQGTGNTIYF.

The gene calls are TRBV3-1 (or the pseudogene TRBV3-2) and TRBJ1-2; unclear D gene. This CDR3 is built from 13 residues. CDR1 and CDR2 from the germline V gene are LGHDT and YNNKEL (reference sequence). Trimming cost V 1 base and J 4 bases, with 7 bases left between them. Written as DNA, the CDR3 is TGTGCCAGCAGCCAAGGGACGGTCTATGGCTACACCTTC. Translation: CASSQGTVYGYTF.

The CDR3 DNA reads as TGTGCCAGCGCCGCCGGGGGCTCCTACAATGAGCAGTTCTTC. Encoded protein: CASAAGGSYNEQFF. The chain carries TRBV9 and TRBJ2-1; D is possibly TRBD2 (6 bases). This CDR3 has 14 amino acids. Germline V CDR1 and CDR2: SGDLS, YYNGEE. Trimming pared 7 bases from V and 0 bases from J, leaving 11 bases between.

The rearrangement uses TRBV6-6 and TRBJ1-1; D not certain. Trimming pared 5 bases from V and 0 bases from J, leaving 7 bases between. The CDR3 sequence is 13 residues long. Germline CDR1 is MNHNY and CDR2 is SVGAGI (reference sequence). CDR3 nucleotide sequence: TGTGCCAGCAGTCTACAGCTGAACACTGAAGCTTTCTTT. This codes for CASSLQLNTEAFF.

This clone came up a few times. The chain recombines TRBV18 with TRBJ2-7, with 8 nucleotides matching TRBD1. The CDR3 covers 15 residues. From germline, CDR1 is KGHSH and CDR2 LQKENI. Trimming at V came to 5 bases and at J to 9 bases, leaving 15 bases not matched to a gene. The CDR3 sequence: CASSADSSTGVRQYV. The DNA for the CDR3 is TGTGCCAGCTCAGCTGATTCTTCGACAGGGGTAAGGCAGTACGTC.

This clone qualifies as medium-sized. This rearrangement joins TRBV19 to TRBJ1-2; D call uncertain. This CDR3 comprises 14 residues. The V gene lost 0 bases and the J gene lost 7 bases, with 12 bases spanning the gap. Germline loops: CDR1 LNHDA, CDR2 SQIVND (reference sequence). CDR3 region: CASSIDLSGSGYTF. DNA for the CDR3: TGTGCCAGTAGTATAGATTTATCGGGGAGTGGCTACACCTTC.

This chain connects TRBV5-6 to TRBJ2-2; D is unclear. Germline V gene lookup returns CDR1 SGHDT and CDR2 YYEEEE. This CDR3 is built from 15 residues. V was trimmed by 1 base and J by 4 bases, leaving 11 bases between them. The CDR3: CASSLRTEITGELFF. In DNA, the CDR3 is TGTGCCAGCAGCTTGCGCACAGAAATCACCGGGGAGCTGTTTTTT.

In the case of this clone: One end of the junction is discordant with germline, which a read error may explain. The same CDR3 arises from other DNA sequences in this sample as well. The chain employs TRBV9 and TRBJ2-5, with D tentatively TRBD2 (6 bases). This CDR3 region has 13 residues. Per germline, CDR1 SGDLS and CDR2 YYNGEE. The CDR3 region is CASSVARGETQYF. The CDR3 DNA sequence: TGTGCCAGTAGCGTAGCTCGGGGGGAGACCCAGTACTTC.

This clone was observed once. This chain uses TRBV7-2 with TRBJ1-5, with D unclear. Germline V CDR1 and CDR2: SGHTA, FQGNSA. V lost 2 bases and J 1 base, leaving 9 bases between the germline ends. This CDR3 has 15 residues. CDR3 nucleotides: TGTGCCAGCAGCTTAACCGGACGGAGCAATCAGCCCCAGCATTTT. This encodes CASSLTGRSNQPQHF.

Written as DNA, the CDR3 is TGTGCCAGCAGCTTAAAAGGGGGTACTAATGAAAAACTGTTTTTT. Protein product: CASSLKGGTNEKLFF. The chain employs TRBV7-9 and TRBJ1-4; the D gene is possibly TRBD1 (6 bases). Trimming took off 2 bases at V and 2 bases at J, with 9 bases between the two ends. Germline loops: CDR1 SEHNR, CDR2 FQNEAQ (reference sequence). CDR3 length equals 15 residues.

This rearrangement joins TRBV19 to TRBJ2-3; TRBD2 agrees at 8 bases. Germline V lookup: CDR1 LNHDA, CDR2 SQIVND (reference sequence). V shed 5 bases and J 4 bases; nucleotides not matched to a gene: 11. This CDR3 has 16 residues. The CDR3 DNA follows: TGTGCCAGTAGTTCAAGTAGCGGGGTCAAACCAGATACGCAGTATTTT. Residues: CASSSSSGVKPDTQYF.

This chain joins TRBV24-1 and TRBJ1-4, with TRBD1 matching over 8 bases. This CDR3 spans 15 amino acids. Germline CDR1 reads KGHDR; CDR2 reads SFDVKD. The J segment lost 7 bases and the V segment lost 4 bases, leaving 7 bases of the junction unmatched. The CDR3 nucleotides are TGTGCCACCAGTGAGCGGACAGGGCTCGGTGAAAAACTGTTTTTT. Translation gives CATSERTGLGEKLFF.

CDR3 protein: CASSSTLYEQYF. The CDR3 DNA follows: TGTGCCAGCAGTTCGACCTTATACGAGCAGTACTTC. The gene calls are TRBV28 and TRBJ2-7; D gene uncertain. CDR1 is MDHEN, CDR2 SYDVKM, per germline. This CDR3 is 12 amino acids long. Trimming pared 4 bases from V and 4 bases from J, leaving 8 bases between. Using reference TRBV28 and TRBJ2-7 for the parts outside the CDR3, the full variable domain is DVKVTQSSRYLVKRTGEKVFLECVQDMDHENMFWYRQDPGLGLRLIYFSYDVKMKEKGDIPEGYSVSREKKERFSLILESASTNQTSMYLCASSSTLYEQYFGPGTRLTVT.

This chain connects TRBV7-9 to TRBJ1-4; 9 bases fit TRBD1. CDR1 and CDR2 (germline): SEHNR, FQNEAQ (reference sequence). The CDR3 is made up of 15 amino acids. The trim removed 5 bases at V and 4 bases at J, leaving 5 bases unmatched. The CDR3 reads CASSEPGQGNEKLFF. The CDR3 coding sequence is TGTGCCAGCAGCGAACCGGGACAGGGTAATGAAAAACTGTTTTTT. Variable domain in full (rest from reference TRBV7-9 and TRBJ1-4): DTGVSQNPRHKITKRGQNVTFRCDPISEHNRLYWYRQTLGQGPEFLTYFQNEAQLEKSRLLSDRFSAERPKGSFSTLEIQRTEQGDSAMYLCASSEPGQGNEKLFFGSGTQLSVL.

The V gene is TRBV10-3, the J gene TRBJ2-7; D perhaps matches TRBD2 (5 bases). This CDR3 spans 15 amino acids. Germline-derived CDR1 and CDR2 are ENHRY and SYGVKD. V lost 2 bases and J lost 6, with 17 bases in between. Here the CDR3 DNA reads TGTGCCATCAGTGAGAATGCTGGACTCCTCTCCGAGCAGTACTTC. Translating it yields CAISENAGLLSEQYF.

This clone was detected once. This chain uses TRBV28 with TRBJ2-1, with a weak D call TRBD2 (5 bases). The CDR3 extends over 13 amino acids. Germline loops: CDR1 MDHEN, CDR2 SYDVKM. Deletions cut 6 bases from V and 6 bases from J, with 12 bases between. CDR3 in amino acids: CASRRTLFNEQFF. The CDR3 DNA sequence: TGTGCCAGCAGGCGGACTCTTTTCAATGAGCAGTTCTTC.